This passage covers 18 T cell receptor beta chains from one sample sequenced in a study of cytomegalovirus exposure and HLA in healthy donors. Use of 60 Vbeta and 13 Jbeta primers characterized the PCR. Assay: immunoSEQ multiplex PCR; the TCRdb copy retains only in-frame clones and omits some. The table for this sample gives tens of thousands of clones. Sequencing used PBMCs. These receptors originate from a woman aged 60-75 years in good health and CMV-seronegative.

This chain uses TRBV5-1 with TRBJ2-5; TRBD1 matches 9 bases. The CDR3 totals 14 residues. The junction had 3 bases not matched to a gene; V was cut back by 2 bases and J by 4 bases. Per germline, CDR1 SGHRS and CDR2 YFSETQ. CDR3 protein: CASSFDRGGETQYF. CDR3 nucleotide sequence: TGCGCCAGCAGCTTTGACAGGGGGGGAGAGACCCAGTACTTC. The full variable domain, completed using reference TRBV5-1 and TRBJ2-5, is KAGVTQTPRYLIKTRGQQVTLSCSPISGHRSVSWYQQTPGQGLQFLFEYFSETQRNKGNFPGRFSGRQFSNSRSEMNVSTLELGDSALYLCASSFDRGGETQYFGPGTRLLVL.

Concerning this clone itself: Germline and junction disagree at one end, which may indicate a read error. The chain recombines TRBV19 with TRBJ1-5, with D hard to call. This CDR3 has 11 amino acids. From germline, CDR1 is LNHDA and CDR2 SQIVND (reference sequence). CDR3 region: CASGSSQPQHF. The DNA of the CDR3 is TGTGCCAGTGGTAGCAGTCAGCCCCAGCATTTT.

The genes are TRBV5-1 and TRBJ2-7; TRBD2 might be the D (5 bases). Germline V gene lookup returns CDR1 SGHRS and CDR2 YFSETQ. The CDR3 loop spans 13 amino acids. V lost 5 bases and J 3 bases, leaving 12 bases between the germline ends. The CDR3 DNA is TGCGCCAGCAGAGTTCCGGGAAGCTACGAGCAGTACTTC. This gives the protein CASRVPGSYEQYF.

The chain recombines TRBV7-8 with TRBJ1-3, with D tentatively TRBD1 (5 bases). The CDR3 sequence is 16 residues long. The germline V and J ends were trimmed by 5 bases and 4 bases, with 18 bases remaining between them. Germline V gene lookup returns CDR1 SGHVS and CDR2 FQNEAQ. CDR3 protein: CASSTGRGGRGNTIYF. The CDR3 coding sequence is TGTGCCAGCAGCACCGGCCGGGGGGGTCGGGGAAACACCATATATTTT.

The genes are TRBV7-9 and TRBJ1-2; the match to TRBD1 covers 11 bases. After removal of 6 bases from V and 10 bases from J, the junction contained 7 bases not matched to a gene. Germline assignment: CDR1 SEHNR and CDR2 FQNEAQ (reference sequence). This CDR3 comprises 13 residues. This chain's CDR3 is CASRVAGQGAYTF. In DNA form, the CDR3 reads TGTGCCAGCAGAGTCGCCGGACAGGGGGCCTACACCTTC.

This chain joins TRBV27 and TRBJ2-2; maybe TRBD1 (5 bases). Germline CDR1 reads MNHEY; CDR2 reads SMNVEV (reference sequence). Trimming cost V 4 bases and J 6 bases, with 18 bases left between them. The CDR3 is 16 residues long. The DNA of the CDR3 is TGTGCCAGCAGTTCTGGACCGAGTTGGGGCTCCGGGGAGCTGTTTTTT. This encodes CASSSGPSWGSGELFF.

The gene calls are TRBV6-1 and TRBJ1-5; perhaps TRBD1 as D (5 bases). The germline gives CDR1 MNHNS, CDR2 SASEGT. Trimming cost V 3 bases and J 5 bases, with 14 bases left between them. The CDR3 is made up of 15 amino acids. CDR3 sequence (DNA): TGTGCCAGCAGTGATTTACGTGGAGGGGATCAGCCCCAGCATTTT. Translating it yields CASSDLRGGDQPQHF.

J is TRBJ2-6 and V is TRBV5-1; 9 nucleotides agree with TRBD1. The J segment lost 0 bases and the V segment lost 3 bases, leaving 10 bases of the junction unmatched. CDR3 length equals 19 residues. Germline-derived CDR1 and CDR2 are SGHRS and YFSETQ. The CDR3 spells CASSYRGQGITSGANVLTF. Here the CDR3 DNA reads TGCGCCAGCAGCTACCGCGGACAGGGGATCACCTCTGGGGCCAACGTCCTGACTTTC.

This chain links TRBV9 with TRBJ2-3; possibly TRBD2 for D (6 bases). Germline CDR1 and CDR2: SGDLS and YYNGEE. Trimming stripped 2 bases from V and 10 bases from J, with 20 bases between. The CDR3 is 15 amino acids. This CDR3 is CASSVEGFFTGAQYF. CDR3 sequence (DNA): TGTGCCAGCAGCGTGGAGGGATTTTTCACGGGGGCGCAGTATTTT.

The V call is TRBV18, the J call TRBJ1-1; tentatively, D is TRBD1 (5 bases). The CDR3 is 15 residues long. Trimming removed 2 bases at V and 5 bases at J, with 15 bases between. Germline CDR1 reads KGHSH; CDR2 reads LQKENI. The CDR3 reads CASSPGQGGLTEAFF. CDR3 in DNA: TGTGCCAGCTCACCAGGTCAGGGTGGTCTAACTGAAGCTTTCTTT. The full variable domain, completed using reference TRBV18 and TRBJ1-1, is NAGVMQNPRHLVRRRGQEARLRCSPMKGHSHVYWYRQLPEEGLKFMVYLQKENIIDESGMPKERFSAEFPKEGPSILRIQQVVRGDSAAYFCASSPGQGGLTEAFFGQGTRLTVV.

The chain has TRBV27 and TRBJ1-4; 8 bases align to TRBD1. Trimming removed 5 bases from V and 3 bases from J; junction bases left unmatched: 5. Germline CDR1 reads MNHEY; CDR2 reads SMNVEV (reference sequence). The CDR3 runs to 15 residues. CDR3 sequence reads: CASSLQGASNEKLFF. CDR3 coding DNA: TGTGCCAGCAGTCTTCAGGGGGCCTCTAATGAAAAACTGTTTTTT.

The chain joins TRBV2 to TRBJ1-3; weak D call: TRBD1 (5 bases). V was trimmed by 5 bases and J by 4 bases, leaving 12 bases between them. The germline CDR1 and CDR2 sequences are SNHLY and FYNNEI. This CDR3 contains 14 residues. The CDR3 sequence is CASSQGTPGNTIYF. CDR3 sequence (DNA): TGTGCCAGCAGTCAAGGGACTCCCGGAAACACCATATATTTT. The whole variable domain, remainder taken from reference TRBV2 and TRBJ1-3, is EPEVTQTPSHQVTQMGQEVILRCVPISNHLYFYWYRQILGQKVEFLVSFYNNEISEKSEIFDDQFSVERPDGSNFTLKIRSTKLEDSAMYFCASSQGTPGNTIYFGEGSWLTVV.

The J gene is TRBJ2-3, the V gene TRBV29-1; the D gene is possibly TRBD2 (7 bases). The CDR3 has 14 amino acids. CDR1 and CDR2 from the germline V gene are SQVTM and ANQGSEA. The ends were cut back, 0 bases at V and 5 bases at J, with 12 bases in the middle. In DNA form, the CDR3 reads TGCAGCGTTGAAGACGGAGGGGGGGGAGATACGCAGTATTTT. Its protein is CSVEDGGGGDTQYF.

V gene TRBV5-1 combines with J gene TRBJ2-5; 8 nucleotides match TRBD2. CDR1 is SGHRS and CDR2 is YFSETQ in the germline V gene. Unmatched junction bases numbered 5, after V lost 4 bases and J lost 0 bases. The CDR3 is made up of 15 amino acids. CDR3 DNA sequence: TGCGCCAGCAGCCGAGTAGCGGGACACCAAGAGACCCAGTACTTC. Its translation: CASSRVAGHQETQYF. The entire variable domain, with the rest obtained from reference TRBV5-1 and TRBJ2-5, is as follows: KAGVTQTPRYLIKTRGQQVTLSCSPISGHRSVSWYQQTPGQGLQFLFEYFSETQRNKGNFPGRFSGRQFSNSRSEMNVSTLELGDSALYLCASSRVAGHQETQYFGPGTRLLVL.

The CDR3 loop reads CASSFSNDNEQFF. CDR3 sequence (DNA): TGTGCCAGCAGCTTCAGTAACGACAATGAGCAGTTCTTC. The chain recombines TRBV7-9 with TRBJ2-1; D is ambiguous. V lost 3 bases and J lost 5, with 8 bases in between. Germline V lookup: CDR1 SEHNR, CDR2 FQNEAQ (reference sequence). This CDR3 contains 13 residues.

The chain uses TRBV11-2 and TRBJ2-4; D uncertain. Germline V gives CDR1 SGHAT, CDR2 FQNNGV. The V end lost 5 bases, the J end lost 3 bases, and 11 bases lay between the germline ends. The CDR3 loop spans 14 amino acids. This chain's CDR3 is CASSPRSGKNIQYF. The CDR3, as DNA: TGTGCCAGCAGCCCCCGGTCGGGCAAAAACATTCAGTACTTC.

The DNA of the CDR3 is TGTGCCAGCAGCCGGGGTGGTCACGGGGAGCTGTTTTTT. This gives the protein CASSRGGHGELFF. The rearrangement links TRBV5-8 to TRBJ2-2; possible D gene TRBD2, 5 bases. The CDR3 consists of 13 residues. CDR1 SGHTS and CDR2 YDEGEE come from the germline V gene. The V end lost 4 bases, the J end lost 7 bases, and 11 bases lay between the germline ends.

The V and J genes are TRBV21-1 and TRBJ1-3; no check of the table's D call, TRBD1, against the DNA was made. TRBV21-1 is designated a pseudogene. The CDR3 contains 16 residues. The CDR3 spells CASSKKVTVSGNTIYF. Written as DNA, the CDR3 is TGTGCCAGCAGCAAAAAAGTGACAGTGTCTGGAAACACCATATATTTT.